Included here is one T cell receptor beta chain sequence, with context. No antigen is known for it. Only in-frame clones appear in the TCRdb table, and some are missing; sequencing was by immunoSEQ multiplex PCR. This sample carries about 45,000 clones, around 86% of them seen once, and the ten largest clones take roughly 2.5%. The sample originates from a study of STAT5B mutations in CD4+ large granular lymphocyte leukemia. Study-wide points: Main leukemic clonotypes were patient-specific, but 25% appeared at low frequency elsewhere. CD4-sorted patient repertoires seemed more clonal than healthy CD4+ repertoires.

The source is a human donor in good health. The sequenced material came from CD4+ T cells from blood buffy coats.

The CDR3 reads CASQWSQSDTGELFF. Written as DNA, the CDR3 is TGTGCCAGCCAGTGGAGTCAGTCCGACACCGGGGAGCTGTTTTTT. V is TRBV6-1 and J is TRBJ2-2; D gene uncertain. Trimming left V 8 bases short and J 3 bases short, with 16 bases between. The CDR3 covers 15 residues. Germline V lookup: CDR1 MNHNS, CDR2 SASEGT.